This T cell receptor (beta chain) came from a study of T cells in Graves' hyperthyroidism and ophthalmopathy (dated by TCRdb to the late 2010s). Some background on the complete study: Peripheral blood samples were taken at the time of initial diagnosis, prior to any treatment. In over five Graves' hyperthyroidism patients, the study also compared T-cell repertoires from thyroid tissue with T-cell repertoires from blood. The 100 or so discovery patients were divided at random into training and test sets in a 7:3 ratio. Whether ophthalmopathy could be predicted prospectively was tested in an independent validation cohort made up of roughly 20 hyperthyroidism patients plus 17 patients who later progressed to ophthalmopathy. Once sampling was done, hyperthyroidism patients were given methimazole at a starting dose of 30 mg daily, whereas ophthalmopathy patients were given high-dose intravenous methylprednisolone. TCR V-J signatures able to tell the groups apart were searched for in a discovery cohort of approximately 95 patients, of whom more than 40 had Graves' ophthalmopathy and around 58 had stable Graves' hyperthyroidism. TCR Vbeta CDR3 sequencing of 120 to 150 peripheral blood samples (roughly 43 ophthalmopathy, about 75 hyperthyroidism and some 17 progressor patients) is reported in the paper. General study outcomes and caveats: In cross-validation, a model built on a 13 V-J signature told ophthalmopathy apart from stable hyperthyroidism with roughly 87% sensitivity and roughly 82% specificity, and in testing the same model reached 80%/75%. During validation, the model predicted progression to ophthalmopathy a median of around six months ahead of onset, with approximately 71% sensitivity and more than 72% specificity. Sample size was not statistically predetermined, and blinding of investigators to group allocation was not performed. Most expanded thyroid clonotypes (frequency above 0.001) were also found in blood, which suggests that blood repertoires may mirror thyroid immune responses.

Including the terminal cysteine and phenylalanine, the CDR3 comprises 15 residues. Solely the CDR3 DNA is kept, with 45 bases framed from the first base. V is reduced by 0 bases and J by 4 bases, leaving a spacing of 13 bases between them. Taken from the germline V gene (reference sequence), the CDR1 and CDR2 loops are SGHKS and YYEKEE. The TCR beta CDR3 regions were amplified from RNA transcripts. The TCR CDR3 was subjected to a first round of RT-PCR using the HTBI primer set and the Qiagen OneStep RT-PCR kit. Libraries were constructed in a second round of multiplex PCR, after which size selection and purification were performed. Sequencing of the libraries was done on an Illumina HiSeq2000 using paired-end 100 bp reads. Per the source publication's procedure: Raw data were processed with SOAPnuke, discarding reads with adapters, uncalled bases, mean Phred below 15, or no exact constant-primer or identifier match. High-quality paired reads were merged using COPE v1.2.5, and each unique nucleotide sequence was defined as a clonotype. MiTCR v1.1 was used to align clonotypes to the IMGT TRBV, TRBD and TRBJ reference segments. Only V-J combinations with frequency above 0.0001, covering about 99% of repertoires, were analysed. A TCS score was defined as the ratio of F50 (clonal expansion) to E x V (chaos), with BLOSUM62-based TCRdist applied between CDR3 peptides within each V-J. Welch's t-statistics and random forest reduced just over 500 V-J features to around 14, which were used in a naive Bayes classifier (R e1071). TCRdb ran its own pipeline on the public reads, namely fastp trimming at Q25 and MiXCR clone calling, and kept in-frame beta chains. Rows are combined by CDR3 protein, so each entry shows the most common genes and DNA. The V and J calls reflect TCRdb's pipeline rather than the authors' work. The sample table records approximately 400,000 distinct CDR3 sequences; around an eighth of these occur just once. The ten biggest clones cover roughly 20% of the sample.

Of note for this clonotype: Its antigen is currently not known. No much larger clone exists at a distance of one base, and base qualities are not known.

Hyperthyroidism patients were newly diagnosed, with disease duration under 2 months, and aged 18 to 65 years. The study excluded patients with uncontrolled infections, other autoimmune diseases, pregnancy or lactation. Clinical symptoms, serum thyroxine and TRAb, thyroid ultrasound, and orbital computed tomography formed the basis for the diagnoses. Blood from progressor patients was collected at the time of first diagnosis with hyperthyroidism, before any ophthalmopathy symptoms had appeared. PBMCs were separated from under 12 ml of fresh peripheral blood using Ficoll-Paque density gradient centrifugation. Progressor patients were initially diagnosed with Graves' hyperthyroidism and developed ophthalmopathy during follow-up. Trizol reagent was used to extract total RNA, and RNA quality was then checked on an Agilent 2100 Bioanalyzer.

The sample consisted of blood. The V and J segments used are TRBV5-5 and TRBJ1-1; confidence is insufficient to name the D gene. The clonotype comes from a man aged 30-40 years with Graves' hyperthyroidism that later progressed to Graves' ophthalmopathy. The sequenced DNA: TGTGCCAGCAGCTTGGGCGACAAGGGCGGCACTGAAGCTTTCTTT. This gives the protein CASSLGDKGGTEAFF. Supplemented by the reference TRBV5-5 and TRBJ1-1 proteins around the CDR3, the complete variable domain is DAGVTQSPTHLIKTRGQQVTLRCSPISGHKSVSWYQQVLGQGPQFIFQYYEKEERGRGNFPDRFSARQFPNYSSELNVNALLLGDSALYLCASSLGDKGGTEAFFGQGTRLTVV.